The rows below give T cell receptor beta chains drawn from one sample of a study of T cells in Graves' hyperthyroidism and ophthalmopathy. Via MiXCR, TCRdb re-called the multiplex PCR reads, giving one row per CDR3 protein. The sample holds approximately 490,000 distinct CDR3 sequences, approximately 22% seen once. Sequences were obtained from blood. These receptors were obtained from a woman aged 70-85 years with Graves' ophthalmopathy. The CDR3 runs from the conserved cysteine through the conserved F or W. Each record gives: CDR3 DNA, CDR3 protein, D gene, clone size, V gene, J gene. D genes are given only for firm matches. A row's size may be missing; if present it is once, few, many or a size class.

DNA: TGTGCCAGCAGTTACGGACAGTCCTCCTACAATGAGCAGTTCTTC
CDR3: CASSYGQSSYNEQFF
D: .
size: few
V: TRBV6-2/TRBV6-3
J: TRBJ2-1

DNA: TGTGCCAGCAGATACTGGACCGAGGGCACAGATACGCAGTATTTT
CDR3: CASRYWTEGTDTQYF
D: .
size: few
V: TRBV6-1
J: TRBJ2-3

DNA: TGTGCCAGCAGCCAAGTCGGCGGGACTAGCGGGACCCGAGATACGCAGTATTTT
CDR3: CASSQVGGTSGTRDTQYF
D: TRBD2
size: .
V: TRBV11-2
J: TRBJ2-3

DNA: TGTGCCAGCAGCTTGGCCCCGGCGGGGCATGGCTACACCTTC
CDR3: CASSLAPAGHGYTF
D: .
size: few
V: TRBV5-5
J: TRBJ1-2

DNA: TGTGCCAGCAGTTTAAACAATCAGCCCCAGCATTTT
CDR3: CASSLNNQPQHF
D: .
size: many
V: TRBV28
J: TRBJ1-5

DNA: TGCAGTGCTAGTGCGGGAGCCGCCCCCGACTACGAGCAGTACTTC
CDR3: CSASAGAAPDYEQYF
D: TRBD2
size: many
V: TRBV20-1
J: TRBJ2-7

DNA: TGTGCCAGCAGTCCCAGGGGGCAGGGAGCCCCCCAGCCCCAGCATTTT
CDR3: CASSPRGQGAPQPQHF
D: TRBD1
size: few
V: TRBV6-2/TRBV6-3
J: TRBJ1-5

DNA: TGTGCCAGCAGCCCACACCCGGGACTAGCGGGACCGAACACCGGGGAGCTGTTTTTT
CDR3: CASSPHPGLAGPNTGELFF
D: TRBD2
size: .
V: TRBV7-2
J: TRBJ2-2

DNA: TGTGCCAGCAGCTTACTGGGGCGTGAGCAGTACTTC
CDR3: CASSLLGREQYF
D: .
size: .
V: TRBV7-9
J: TRBJ2-7

DNA: TGCAGTGCTAGTATGGCCGAATCGGGCACAGATACGCAGTATTTT
CDR3: CSASMAESGTDTQYF
D: .
size: many
V: TRBV20-1
J: TRBJ2-3

DNA: TGTGCCAGCAGTTCGTTACAGGGTTTAGGGGAGCAGTACTTC
CDR3: CASSSLQGLGEQYF
D: .
size: few
V: TRBV12-3/TRBV12-4
J: TRBJ2-7

DNA: TGTGCCAGCAGTTCCCCCCTCAAGCTAGGCTCCTATAATTCACCCCTCCACTTT
CDR3: CASSSPLKLGSYNSPLHF
D: .
size: many
V: TRBV28
J: TRBJ1-6

DNA: TGCAGTGCTAGAGACAGATCATATAATTCACCCCTCCACTTT
CDR3: CSARDRSYNSPLHF
D: .
size: .
V: TRBV20-1
J: TRBJ1-6

DNA: TGCAGTGCTAACGGGAGAGCATCCGGGGAGCTGTTTTTT
CDR3: CSANGRASGELFF
D: .
size: .
V: TRBV20-1
J: TRBJ2-2

DNA: TGCGCCAGCAGCAATGGACTAGTTGAAGAGACCCAGTACTTC
CDR3: CASSNGLVEETQYF
D: TRBD2
size: .
V: TRBV5-1
J: TRBJ2-5

DNA: TGTGCCAGCAGCTTGCTGGGGGGGAGATCCTACGAGCAGTACTTC
CDR3: CASSLLGGRSYEQYF
D: TRBD2
size: few
V: TRBV6-2/TRBV6-3
J: TRBJ2-7

DNA: TGCAGTGCGATCGACAGGGCATTCACTAATTCACCCCTCCACTTT
CDR3: CSAIDRAFTNSPLHF
D: TRBD1
size: .
V: TRBV20-1
J: TRBJ1-6

DNA: TGTGCCTGGAGCCGACAGGGAGACCCCCTCCACTTT
CDR3: CAWSRQGDPLHF
D: TRBD1
size: .
V: TRBV30
J: TRBJ1-6

DNA: TGCGCCAGCAGCCAAGAGACAGGGGGCGTCCATGGCTACACCTTC
CDR3: CASSQETGGVHGYTF
D: TRBD1
size: few
V: TRBV4-3
J: TRBJ1-2

DNA: TGTGCCAGCAGCTTAGCTGGACGACAGGGTAATGTGGAAGAGCAGTACTTC
CDR3: CASSLAGRQGNVEEQYF
D: TRBD1
size: once
V: TRBV13
J: TRBJ2-7

DNA: TGCGCCAGCAGCCCGCTCGCGACAGGGGGCGGCATGATCATGAACACTGAAGCTTTCTTT
CDR3: CASSPLATGGGMIMNTEAFF
D: TRBD1
size: few
V: TRBV4-1
J: TRBJ1-1

DNA: TGTGCCAGCAGCTTAGGACAAAGGGGTTCACCCCTCCACTTT
CDR3: CASSLGQRGSPLHF
D: .
size: many
V: TRBV7-2
J: TRBJ1-6

DNA: TGTGCCAGCAGTCGAGGACTGACCTACGAGCAGTACTTC
CDR3: CASSRGLTYEQYF
D: .
size: few
V: TRBV4-1
J: TRBJ2-7

DNA: TGTGCCAGCAGCACCCAGGGGAGGATAACTGAAGCTTTCTTT
CDR3: CASSTQGRITEAFF
D: .
size: few
V: TRBV7-3
J: TRBJ1-1

DNA: TGTGCCATCAGGGGGGCAGGGGACACTGAAGCTTTCTTT
CDR3: CAIRGAGDTEAFF
D: .
size: .
V: TRBV10-3
J: TRBJ1-1

DNA: TGTGCCAGCACCCAGGGGGCGATCACTGAAGCTTTCTTT
CDR3: CASTQGAITEAFF
D: TRBD1
size: many
V: TRBV12-3/TRBV12-4
J: TRBJ1-1

DNA: TGTGCCAGCAAGGGACAGGGATACAATGAGCAGTTCTTC
CDR3: CASKGQGYNEQFF
D: TRBD1
size: .
V: TRBV12-3/TRBV12-4
J: TRBJ2-1

DNA: TGTGCCAGCAGCTTGGGGACTAGCGGGACAGGAAAGACCCAGTACTTC
CDR3: CASSLGTSGTGKTQYF
D: TRBD2
size: .
V: TRBV7-9
J: TRBJ2-5

DNA: TGCAGTACTCCCCGACTGGGCCCCTTTCACGCAGATACGCAGTATTTT
CDR3: CSTPRLGPFHADTQYF
D: .
size: .
V: TRBV20-1
J: TRBJ2-3

DNA: TGCAGTGCTAGAGATCGGAACTCTGGAAACACCATATATTTT
CDR3: CSARDRNSGNTIYF
D: .
size: .
V: TRBV20-1
J: TRBJ1-3

DNA: TGTGCCAGCTCATCCTTAGCGGGAGGGATGGACAATGAGCAGTTCTTC
CDR3: CASSSLAGGMDNEQFF
D: TRBD2
size: few
V: TRBV18
J: TRBJ2-1